This T cell receptor (beta chain) originates from a study of T cells in Graves' hyperthyroidism and ophthalmopathy. Overall study results and limits: Within blood appeared most thyroid clonotypes that had expanded above 0.001. For ophthalmopathy, model prediction preceded onset by a median around six months.

Points on this clonotype: Its specificity is not known.

Each diagnosis was grounded in clinical symptoms, serum thyroxine and TRAb, thyroid ultrasound, and orbital computed tomography. Per germline, CDR1 MNHNS and CDR2 SASEGT. The germline V and J ends were trimmed by 3 bases and 8 bases, with 23 bases remaining between them. The length of the CDR3 is 17 residues. From RNA transcripts, TCR beta CDR3 regions were amplified. The study used the HTBI primer set for a first-round RT-PCR of the TCR CDR3. TCRdb used MiXCR to reprocess the multiplex PCR reads, holding one entry per CDR3 protein. Of roughly 720,000 distinct CDR3 sequences listed, 17% are singletons.

This receptor was taken from a man aged 45-65 years with Graves' hyperthyroidism. The specimen sequenced was blood. The chain is built from TRBV6-1 and TRBJ2-1; TRBD2 is a possible D gene (6 bases). CDR3 sequence (DNA): TGTGCCAGCAGTGAGCGGGCTCGGGACTCGAGTGTGCATGAGCAGTTCTTC. This translates into CASSERARDSSVHEQFF.